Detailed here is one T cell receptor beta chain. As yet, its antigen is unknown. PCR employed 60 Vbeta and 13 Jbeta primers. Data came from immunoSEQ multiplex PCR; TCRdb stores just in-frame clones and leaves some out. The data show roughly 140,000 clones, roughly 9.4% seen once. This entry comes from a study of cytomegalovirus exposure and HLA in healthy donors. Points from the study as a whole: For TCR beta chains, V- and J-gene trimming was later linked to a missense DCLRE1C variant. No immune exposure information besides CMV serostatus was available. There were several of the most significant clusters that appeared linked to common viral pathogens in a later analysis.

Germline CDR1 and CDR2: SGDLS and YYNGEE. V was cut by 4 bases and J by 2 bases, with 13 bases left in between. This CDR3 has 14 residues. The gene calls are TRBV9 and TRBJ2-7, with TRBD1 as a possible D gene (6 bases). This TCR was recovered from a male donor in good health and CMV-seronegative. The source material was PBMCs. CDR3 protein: CASSPQGLTYEQYF. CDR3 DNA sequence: TGTGCCAGCAGCCCTCAGGGGTTAACCTACGAGCAGTACTTC.